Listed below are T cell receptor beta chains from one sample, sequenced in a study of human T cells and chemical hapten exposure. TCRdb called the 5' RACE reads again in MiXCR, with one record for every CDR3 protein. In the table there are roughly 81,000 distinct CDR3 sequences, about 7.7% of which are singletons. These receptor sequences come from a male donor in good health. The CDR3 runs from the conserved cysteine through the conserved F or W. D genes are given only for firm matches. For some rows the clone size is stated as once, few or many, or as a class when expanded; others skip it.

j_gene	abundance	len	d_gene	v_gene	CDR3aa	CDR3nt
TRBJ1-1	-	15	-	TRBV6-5	CASSYSAGLVTEAFF	TGTGCCAGCAGTTACTCCGCAGGGCTGGTGACTGAAGCTTTCTTT
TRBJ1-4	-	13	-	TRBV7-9	CASSYPPDEKLFF	TGTGCCAGCAGCTATCCCCCCGATGAAAAACTGTTTTTT
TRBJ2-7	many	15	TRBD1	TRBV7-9	CASSSGDRGFYEQYF	TGTGCCAGCAGCTCCGGGGACAGGGGTTTCTACGAGCAGTACTTC
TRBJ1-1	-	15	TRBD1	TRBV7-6	CASSSGQGVETEAFF	TGTGCCAGCAGCTCTGGACAGGGAGTGGAGACTGAAGCTTTCTTT
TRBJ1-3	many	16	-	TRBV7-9	CASSTKAGADGNTIYF	TGTGCCAGCAGCACAAAAGCAGGGGCGGATGGAAACACCATATATTTT
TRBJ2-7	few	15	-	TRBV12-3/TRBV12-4	CASSLAPGQVYEQYF	TGTGCCAGCAGTTTAGCGCCGGGACAAGTCTACGAGCAGTACTTC
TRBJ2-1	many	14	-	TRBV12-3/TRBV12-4	CASSLSRSGNEQFF	TGTGCCAGCAGTTTGTCGAGAAGTGGCAATGAGCAGTTCTTC
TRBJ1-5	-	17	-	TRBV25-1	CASSVMGGDHSNQPQHF	TGTGCCAGCAGTGTCATGGGGGGGGATCATAGCAATCAGCCCCAGCATTTT
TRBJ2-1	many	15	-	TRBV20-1	CSARDRLLSHNEQFF	TGCAGTGCTAGAGATCGACTCCTCTCGCACAATGAGCAGTTCTTC
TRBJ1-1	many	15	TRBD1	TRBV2	CASSETTGVNTEAFF	TGTGCCAGCAGTGAAACTACAGGGGTGAACACTGAAGCTTTCTTT
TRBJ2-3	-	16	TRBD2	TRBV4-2	CASSPGTSGSADTQYF	TGTGCCAGCAGCCCGGGGACTAGCGGGAGTGCAGATACGCAGTATTTT
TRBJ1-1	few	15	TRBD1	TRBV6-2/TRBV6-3	CASSYPTGTKDEAFF	TGTGCCAGCAGTTACCCGACAGGGACAAAGGATGAAGCTTTCTTT
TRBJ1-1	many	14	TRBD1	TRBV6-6	CASSNWDRNTEAFF	TGTGCCAGCAGTAACTGGGACAGGAACACTGAAGCTTTCTTT
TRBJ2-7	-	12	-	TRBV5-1	CASSPNTYEQYF	TGCGCCAGCAGCCCGAACACCTACGAGCAGTACTTC
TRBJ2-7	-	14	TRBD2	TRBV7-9	CASSGGGREDEQYF	TGTGCCAGCAGCGGAGGCGGGAGGGAAGACGAGCAGTACTTC
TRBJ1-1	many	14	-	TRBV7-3	CASSLSTGNTEAFF	TGTGCCAGCAGCTTATCGACAGGGAACACTGAAGCTTTCTTT
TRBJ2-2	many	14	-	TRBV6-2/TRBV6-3	CASQGHTNTGELFF	TGTGCCAGCCAGGGACACACGAACACCGGGGAGCTGTTTTTT
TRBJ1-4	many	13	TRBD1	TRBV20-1	CSATGGPNEKLFF	TGCAGTGCGACAGGGGGTCCTAATGAAAAACTGTTTTTT
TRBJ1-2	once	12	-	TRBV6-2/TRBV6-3	CATTQGPKGYNF	TGTGCCACCACTCAGGGACCTAAGGGCTACAACTTC
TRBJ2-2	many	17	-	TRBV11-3	CASSPIFGQKNTGELFF	TGTGCCAGCAGCCCAATCTTTGGACAGAAAAACACCGGGGAGCTGTTTTTT
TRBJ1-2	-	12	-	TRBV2	CASSFNRDGYTF	TGTGCCAGCAGTTTTAACAGGGATGGCTACACCTTC
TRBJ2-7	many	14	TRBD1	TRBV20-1	CSARVPQGAYEQYF	TGCAGTGCTAGAGTACCACAGGGGGCTTACGAGCAGTACTTC
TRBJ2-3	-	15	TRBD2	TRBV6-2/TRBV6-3	CASSLAGAYTDTQYF	TGTGCCAGCAGTCTAGCGGGGGCGTACACAGATACGCAGTATTTT
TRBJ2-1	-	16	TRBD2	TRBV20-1	CSARDWGGRGYNEQFF	TGCAGTGCTAGAGATTGGGGCGGGAGGGGCTACAATGAGCAGTTCTTC
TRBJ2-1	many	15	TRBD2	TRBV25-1	CASSEYGGGRNEQFF	TGTGCCAGCAGTGAATACGGCGGGGGGCGGAATGAGCAGTTCTTC
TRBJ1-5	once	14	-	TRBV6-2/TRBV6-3	CASLRGAGNQPQHF	TGTGCCAGCCTTCGAGGAGCGGGCAATCAGCCCCAGCATTTT
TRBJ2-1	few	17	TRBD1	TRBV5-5	CASSFRLTGALYNEQFF	TGTGCCAGCAGCTTCCGCCTTACAGGGGCCCTATACAATGAGCAGTTCTTC
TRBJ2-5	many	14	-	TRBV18	CASSPPGLPETQYF	TGTGCCAGCTCACCCCCGGGACTTCCAGAGACCCAGTACTTC
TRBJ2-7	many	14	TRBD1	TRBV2	CASRPGTGEPEQYF	TGTGCCAGCAGGCCCGGGACAGGGGAGCCCGAGCAGTACTTC
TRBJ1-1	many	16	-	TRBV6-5	CASSYPIRVMNTEAFF	TGTGCCAGCAGTTACCCGATCAGGGTTATGAACACTGAAGCTTTCTTT
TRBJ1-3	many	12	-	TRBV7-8	CASSAGVDTIYF	TGTGCCAGCTCGGCCGGGGTGGACACCATATATTTT
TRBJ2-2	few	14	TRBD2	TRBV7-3	CASSPGLAAGELFF	TGTGCCAGCAGCCCGGGACTAGCCGCCGGGGAGCTGTTTTTT
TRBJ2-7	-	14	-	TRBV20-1	CSASRQGESYEQYF	TGCAGTGCTAGTCGCCAGGGAGAGTCCTACGAGCAGTACTTC
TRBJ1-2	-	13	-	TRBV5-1	CASSLGTGYGYTF	TGCGCCAGCAGCTTGGGGACTGGCTATGGCTACACCTTC
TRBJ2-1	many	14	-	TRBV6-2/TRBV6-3	CASSYFRQGWEQFF	TGTGCCAGCAGTTATTTTCGTCAGGGATGGGAGCAGTTCTTC
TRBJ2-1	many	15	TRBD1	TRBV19	CASSMDRAPYNEQFF	TGTGCCAGTAGTATGGACAGGGCTCCCTACAATGAGCAGTTCTTC
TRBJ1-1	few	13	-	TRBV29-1	CSVEIDGHLGAFF	TGCAGCGTTGAAATTGACGGCCACCTGGGAGCTTTCTTT
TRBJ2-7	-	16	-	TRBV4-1	CASSQDHPGVGDEQYF	TGCGCCAGCAGCCAAGATCACCCAGGGGTGGGCGACGAGCAGTACTTC
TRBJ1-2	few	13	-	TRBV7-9	CASRDGQPYGYTF	TGTGCCAGCAGAGACGGACAGCCTTATGGCTACACCTTC
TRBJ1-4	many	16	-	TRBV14	CASSQPGVEANEKLFF	TGTGCCAGCAGCCAACCCGGGGTAGAGGCTAATGAAAAACTGTTTTTT
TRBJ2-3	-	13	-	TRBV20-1	CSGRGGSTDTQYF	TGCAGTGGGAGGGGCGGGAGCACAGATACGCAGTATTTT
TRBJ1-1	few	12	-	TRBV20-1	CSAPDTAREAFF	TGCAGTGCTCCCGACACCGCGAGGGAAGCTTTCTTT
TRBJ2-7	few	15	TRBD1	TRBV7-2	CASSPDLTGGYEQYF	TGTGCCAGCAGCCCGGACCTGACAGGGGGTTACGAGCAGTACTTC
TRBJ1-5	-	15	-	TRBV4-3	CASSLDRYSNQPQHF	TGCGCCAGCAGCCTCGACAGATATAGCAATCAGCCCCAGCATTTT